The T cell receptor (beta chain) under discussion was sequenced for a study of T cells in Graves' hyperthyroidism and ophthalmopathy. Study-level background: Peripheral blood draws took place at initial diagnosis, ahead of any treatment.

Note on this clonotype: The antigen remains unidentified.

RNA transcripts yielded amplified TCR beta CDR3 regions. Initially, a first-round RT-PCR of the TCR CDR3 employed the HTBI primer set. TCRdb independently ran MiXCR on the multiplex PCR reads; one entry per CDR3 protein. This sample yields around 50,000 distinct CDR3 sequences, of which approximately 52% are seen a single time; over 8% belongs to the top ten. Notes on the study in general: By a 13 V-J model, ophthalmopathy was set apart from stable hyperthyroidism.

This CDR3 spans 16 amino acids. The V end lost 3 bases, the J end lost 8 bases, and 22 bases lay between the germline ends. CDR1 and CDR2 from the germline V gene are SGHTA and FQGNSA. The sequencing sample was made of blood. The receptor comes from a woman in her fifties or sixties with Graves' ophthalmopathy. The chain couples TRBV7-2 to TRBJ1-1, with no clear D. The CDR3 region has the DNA TGTGCCAGCAGCTTTTTCACCTCCAACTCGGGTACAGAAGCTTTCTTT. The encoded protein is CASSFFTSNSGTEAFF.